This T cell receptor beta chain derives from a study of blood T cell repertoires in COVID-19 (TCRdb year 2020). In terms of the full investigation: The collaborator samples originated in the United States, Italy and Spain and spanned the acute and convalescent phases of COVID-19. The prospective study material was composed of cDNA or gDNA derived from T cells, B-cell-depleted T cells, or PBMCs. Subjects who had been exposed to COVID-19, were actively infected with it, or had recovered from it provided the deeply sampled blood TCRbeta repertoires that made up the dataset. The repertoires were released in a freely available public database intended as a resource for research on the immune response to SARS-CoV-2. Samples came from the ongoing ImmuneRACE study (first 160 participants) plus 1,254 subjects from 6 global collaborators. A de-identified subject ID, COVID-19 status, age in years and sex were almost always included in the sample metadata. HLA class I and class II types, where available, came from metadata supplied by the sample provider rather than from assay-based typing.

With respect to this clone: The clone's antigen remains unknown. No quality values exist for individual bases; no much larger clone is one base distant.

Samples from volunteer blood donors who had recovered from COVID-19 were contributed by a second Seattle source. Whole blood was collected in K2EDTA tubes by collaborating institutions according to the institutions' own protocols. Collaborator samples were shipped for TCRbeta analysis as frozen whole blood, isolated PBMCs, or DNA extracted from either sample type. TCRbeta CDR3 regions were amplified from genomic DNA by means of the immunoSEQ Assay, a bias-controlled multiplex PCR. For the original study's pipeline: The number of nucleated cells in each sample was estimated from the amplification of reference gene primers within the assay. Sequence reads were collapsed and filtered to measure the absolute abundance of every unique TCRbeta CDR3 rearrangement. For each sample, productive Simpson clonality was calculated as the square root of Simpson's diversity index over productive rearrangements. Sourced from immuneACCESS, this table was stored by TCRdb with only in-frame sequences that have V and J called. A share of the clones is absent; for the studies checked, an unresolved V gene accounts for under half, and the remainder has no known explanation. Clone size and V and J calls were adopted from that table, with D and trimming inferred from the DNA. The sample profile shows fewer than 350,000 clones; around 87% of them were found once. The ten largest clones take up about 7.8% of the sample.

At the junction V is shortened by 1 base and J by 7 bases, with 8 bases in between. The CDR3 spans 13 residues, from the cysteine through the phenylalanine. The entry retains the CDR3 DNA only, 39 bases that are in frame from base 1. CDR1 and CDR2 were assigned from the germline V gene as MNHNS and SASEGT. Results and caveats for the whole study, not just this receptor: The amount of clinical and demographic metadata varied by source and participant and was provided uncurated.

The sequence was obtained from a woman aged 50 to 60 who had recovered from COVID-19. Sequenced input: peripheral blood. The chain is assembled from TRBV6-1 and TRBJ1-5, with the D segment identity uncertain. CDR3 reads: CASSEERWQPQHF. The bases are TGTGCCAGCAGTGAAGAGCGGTGGCAGCCCCAGCATTTT.